The source of this TCR beta chain is a study of blood T cell repertoires in COVID-19. The data were produced by immunoSEQ multiplex PCR, yet TCRdb's version contains in-frame clones alone and is incomplete. The sample lists fewer than 250,000 clones; 80% were seen once. The CDR3 extends over 16 amino acids. Germline lookup yields CDR1 KGHSH and CDR2 LQKENI. J was trimmed by 0 bases and V by 4 bases; bases with no gene match: 5. The sequencing sample was made of peripheral blood. The V gene is TRBV18, the J gene TRBJ2-2; 7 nucleotides agree with TRBD1. This sequence was found in a man aged 60 to 75 with acute or convalescent COVID-19. CDR3 DNA sequence: TGTGCCAGCTCACGGGACAGCCACTCGAACACCGGGGAGCTGTTTTTT. Protein product: CASSRDSHSNTGELFF.